The 15 T cell receptor beta chains below all came from one sample that was sequenced in a study of T cells in Graves' hyperthyroidism and ophthalmopathy. TCR beta CDR3 regions were amplified from RNA transcripts. TCR CDR3 underwent first-round RT-PCR with the HTBI primer set. TCRdb reanalysed the multiplex PCR reads using MiXCR and keeps one entry per CDR3 protein. This sample carries around 300,000 distinct CDR3 sequences, approximately 13% of them seen once, and the ten largest clones take 7.9%. The sample comprised blood. All receptors derive from a woman aged 40 to 49 with Graves' hyperthyroidism.

The genes are TRBV18 and TRBJ2-5, with D unclear. CDR1 and CDR2 (germline): KGHSH, LQKENI. V gave up 3 bases and J gave up 3 bases, with 11 bases separating them. The CDR3 has 14 residues. CDR3 loop: CASSPPLGEETQYF. The CDR3 DNA follows: TGTGCCAGCTCACCTCCCCTGGGCGAAGAGACCCAGTACTTC.

Many counts were recorded for this clonotype. V gene TRBV7-2 combines with J gene TRBJ1-6, with 7 positions matching TRBD1. The CDR3 runs 15 residues. Germline V gene sequence: CDR1 SGHTA, CDR2 FQGNSA. After removal of 0 bases from V and 5 bases from J, the junction contained 1 base not matched to a gene. In DNA form, the CDR3 reads TGTGCCAGCAGCTTAGCAGGGGGCGATAATTCACCCCTCCACTTT. Translated, it gives CASSLAGGDNSPLHF.

The V gene is TRBV24-1, the J gene TRBJ2-1; TRBD2 aligns across 7 bases. With V trimmed by 12 bases and J by 0 bases, 7 bases remained unmatched. In germline, CDR1 is KGHDR, CDR2 SFDVKD. This CDR3 region has 14 residues. This CDR3 is CAAQTSSSYNEQFF. The CDR3 nucleotides read TGTGCCGCCCAGACTAGCAGCTCCTACAATGAGCAGTTCTTC.

The V gene is TRBV7-8, the J gene TRBJ2-2, with D perhaps TRBD1 (6 bases). V lost 5 bases, J lost 0 bases, and 16 bases lay in between. The length of the CDR3 is 17 residues. Germline V lookup: CDR1 SGHVS, CDR2 FQNEAQ. CDR3: CASSPAWGQPNTGELFF. CDR3 nucleotide sequence: TGTGCCAGCAGCCCCGCGTGGGGGCAGCCGAACACCGGGGAGCTGTTTTTT.

This clonotype was seen many times. This chain links TRBV24-1 with TRBJ1-1, with a tentative D call TRBD1 (5 bases). Germline V gene lookup returns CDR1 KGHDR and CDR2 SFDVKD. CDR3 length: 14 amino acids. Trimming took off 6 bases at V and 6 bases at J, with 16 bases between the two ends. The CDR3 here is CATSSSGGTAEAFF. In DNA form, the CDR3 reads TGTGCCACCAGTTCCAGCGGCGGGACCGCTGAAGCTTTCTTT.

The chain combines TRBV19 with TRBJ2-2, with TRBD2 matching over 8 bases. The V and J ends lost 7 bases and 7 bases, in that order; junction bases with no gene match: 5. Germline V gives CDR1 LNHDA, CDR2 SQIVND (reference sequence). CDR3 length equals 13 residues. The CDR3 protein is CASKGREDGELFF. The CDR3 DNA reads as TGTGCCAGTAAGGGGCGGGAGGACGGGGAGCTGTTTTTT.

In this sample, this clonotype turned up a few times. A read error is possible here, since a much larger clone lies one base away. Since no conserved phenylalanine or tryptophan closes the CDR3, a read error is the likely cause. This chain connects TRBV29-1 to TRBJ2-5; D remains ambiguous. Germline V gives CDR1 SQVTM, CDR2 ANQGSEA. The CDR3 has 13 amino acids. Trimming removed 2 bases from V and 0 bases from J, with 7 bases in between. CDR3 nucleotide sequence: TGCAGCGTTGAATCCCCCTACCAAGAGACCCAGTACCTC. Its translation: CSVESPYQETQYL.

The table lists this clonotype with many counts. The genes are TRBV20-1 and TRBJ2-7, with D maybe TRBD2 (5 bases). Germline V lookup: CDR1 DFQATT, CDR2 SNEGSKA (reference sequence). Trimming left V 4 bases short and J 1 base short, with 11 bases between. The CDR3 consists of 13 residues. The CDR3 protein is CSANPGRSYEQYF. CDR3 DNA: TGCAGTGCTAATCCGGGAAGATCCTACGAGCAGTACTTC.

This clonotype has ten or more counts. The chain joins TRBV6-1 to TRBJ1-2; a weak D match, TRBD1 (6 bases). Germline V gene sequence: CDR1 MNHNS, CDR2 SASEGT. The ends were cut back, 3 bases at V and 8 bases at J, with 19 bases in the middle. CDR3 size: 15 residues. This CDR3 reads CASSDPTGFYQGYTF. CDR3 in DNA: TGTGCCAGCAGTGACCCTACAGGGTTTTACCAGGGCTACACCTTC.

This clonotype was seen ten or more times. The J gene is TRBJ1-2, the V gene TRBV28; D is ambiguous. The germline V gene encodes CDR1 MDHEN and CDR2 SYDVKM. The CDR3 runs to 12 residues. Between the trimmed V and J ends, which lost 6 bases and 5 bases, there was a span of 10 bases. Here the CDR3 DNA reads TGTGCCAGCAGCACCCGAAAATATGGCTACACCTTC. Translating gives CASSTRKYGYTF.

This clonotype was recorded many times. V usage is TRBV7-9 and J usage is TRBJ2-3; TRBD2 might be the D (6 bases). The CDR3 extends over 15 amino acids. CDR1 SEHNR and CDR2 FQNEAQ come from the germline V gene (reference sequence). The germline V and J ends were trimmed by 1 base and 3 bases, with 11 bases remaining between them. DNA for the CDR3: TGTGCCAGCAGCTTAGTACTAGCCCAAACAGATACGCAGTATTTT. Amino acids: CASSLVLAQTDTQYF. The full variable domain, rest sourced from reference TRBV7-9 and TRBJ2-3, is DTGVSQNPRHKITKRGQNVTFRCDPISEHNRLYWYRQTLGQGPEFLTYFQNEAQLEKSRLLSDRFSAERPKGSFSTLEIQRTEQGDSAMYLCASSLVLAQTDTQYFGPGTRLTVL.

This clonotype was counted a few times. The chain links TRBV13 to TRBJ2-5; D is unclear. Trimming stripped 5 bases from V and 5 bases from J, with 12 bases between. Germline CDR1 reads PRHDT; CDR2 reads FYEKMQ (reference sequence). The CDR3 extends over 13 amino acids. CDR3 amino acids: CASSPWGVETQYF. The CDR3 DNA reads as TGTGCCAGCAGCCCCTGGGGTGTGGAGACCCAGTACTTC.

This clonotype was observed at least ten times. The chain is built from TRBV18 and TRBJ2-5; D perhaps matches TRBD1 (5 bases). The germline V gene encodes CDR1 KGHSH and CDR2 LQKENI. The CDR3 runs to 14 residues. The V end was cut by 0 bases, the J end by 5 bases, with 10 bases between. Here the CDR3 DNA reads TGTGCCAGCTCACCACCGGGTAGGGGCGAGACCCAGTACTTC. Its protein product is CASSPPGRGETQYF.

A word on this clonotype: A much bigger clone sits one base away, suggesting this may be a read error. The genes are TRBV6-6 and TRBJ2-1, with 9 bases lining up with TRBD2. Germline trimming cut 0 bases from V and 4 bases from J; bases unmatched to any gene: 1. The V gene's germline CDR1 is MNHNY and CDR2 SVGAGI (reference sequence). The CDR3 loop spans 15 amino acids. The CDR3 DNA reads as TGTGCCAGCAGTTACTCTAGCGGGAGATACAATGAGCAGTTCTTC. Its protein is CASSYSSGRYNEQFF.

This clonotype occurred many times. V and J are TRBV2 and TRBJ2-5, with D unresolved. CDR3 length: 12 amino acids. Trimming stripped 6 bases from V and 4 bases from J, with 9 bases between. The germline V gene encodes CDR1 SNHLY and CDR2 FYNNEI. The CDR3 spells CASSGLSETQYF. The CDR3, as DNA: TGTGCCAGCAGCGGGCTATCAGAGACCCAGTACTTC.